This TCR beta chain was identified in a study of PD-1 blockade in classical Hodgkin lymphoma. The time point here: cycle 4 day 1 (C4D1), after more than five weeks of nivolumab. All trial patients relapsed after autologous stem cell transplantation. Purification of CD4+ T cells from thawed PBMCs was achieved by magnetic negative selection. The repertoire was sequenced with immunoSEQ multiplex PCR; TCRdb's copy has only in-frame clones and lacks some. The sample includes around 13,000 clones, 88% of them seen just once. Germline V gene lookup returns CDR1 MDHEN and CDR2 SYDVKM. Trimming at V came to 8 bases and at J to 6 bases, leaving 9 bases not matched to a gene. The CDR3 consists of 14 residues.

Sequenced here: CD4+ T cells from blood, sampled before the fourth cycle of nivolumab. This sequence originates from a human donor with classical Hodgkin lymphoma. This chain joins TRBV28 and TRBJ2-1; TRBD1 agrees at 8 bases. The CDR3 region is CASEAGGLSNEQFF. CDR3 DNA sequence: TGTGCCAGCGAGGCAGGGGGCCTCTCCAATGAGCAGTTCTTC.